Listed here are 12 T cell receptor beta chains from one sample, sequenced in a study of T cell clonotyping in hematopoietic cell transplantation. TCRdb keeps only in-frame clones here, not all; method: immunoSEQ multiplex PCR. Here the sample spans 5,000 to 6,500 clones, just under 80% being singletons. The specimen was peripheral blood mononuclear cells, collected 180 days after allogeneic stem cell transplant. These TCRs come from a male patient aged 70 to 79 who had an allogeneic stem cell transplant from an unrelated donor, so T cells may come from the graft donor. Some clones in this sample may be carry-over from other donors' samples.

By share, this clone ranks as medium-sized. The J gene is TRBJ1-2, the V gene TRBV19; D unresolved. V was cut by 5 bases and J by 3 bases, with 16 bases left in between. Germline lookup yields CDR1 LNHDA and CDR2 SQIVND (reference sequence). The CDR3 sequence is 15 residues long. CDR3 bases: TGTGCCAGTAGTTCTTTGCCTGACGGTGACTATGGCTACACCTTC. Residues: CASSSLPDGDYGYTF.

This chain links TRBV5-1 with TRBJ2-7; no clear D. This CDR3 contains 13 residues. Germline assignment: CDR1 SGHRS and CDR2 YFSETQ. Trimming removed 2 bases at V and 5 bases at J, with 11 bases between. The CDR3 sequence: CASSLLPQNEQYF. The DNA of the CDR3 is TGCGCCAGCAGCTTACTGCCCCAAAACGAGCAGTACTTC.

The chain carries TRBV30 and TRBJ2-1; TRBD1 agrees at 10 bases. In germline, CDR1 is GTSNPN, CDR2 SVGIG (reference sequence). The CDR3 sequence is 14 residues long. J lost 7 bases, V lost 2 bases, and 5 bases had no gene match. The CDR3 here is CAWSPGTGVNEQFF. Here the CDR3 DNA reads TGTGCCTGGAGTCCAGGGACAGGGGTTAATGAGCAGTTCTTC.

The V gene is TRBV7-2, the J gene TRBJ2-7, with D maybe TRBD2 (6 bases). V was cut by 5 bases and J by 4 bases, with 15 bases left in between. The CDR3 sequence is 14 residues long. Germline V lookup: CDR1 SGHTA, CDR2 FQGNSA. The CDR3 coding sequence is TGTGCCAGCAGCCCCATCGGCGGGGTATACGAGCAGTACTTC. Its translation: CASSPIGGVYEQYF.

The rearrangement uses TRBV4-3 and TRBJ1-5; D gene ambiguous. CDR3 size: 15 residues. In germline, CDR1 is LGHNA, CDR2 YSLEER. Trimming removed 0 bases from V and 0 bases from J, with 6 bases in between. CDR3 residues: CASSQERYSNQPQHF. The CDR3 DNA reads TGCGCCAGCAGCCAAGAGAGATATAGCAATCAGCCCCAGCATTTT.

The chain combines TRBV27 with TRBJ2-7, with 10 bases lining up with TRBD2. The J segment lost 0 bases and the V segment lost 2 bases, leaving 10 bases of the junction unmatched. This CDR3 spans 18 amino acids. CDR1 is MNHEY, CDR2 SMNVEV, per germline (reference sequence). The CDR3 sequence is CASSLEASGRLGSYEQYF. The CDR3 DNA is TGTGCCAGCAGTTTAGAGGCTAGCGGGAGACTGGGCTCCTACGAGCAGTACTTC.

The chain uses TRBV7-8 and TRBJ2-7; 11 nucleotides line up with TRBD2. The CDR3 runs 16 residues. V lost 5 bases, J lost 7 bases, and 13 bases stayed unmatched. Germline CDR1 is SGHVS and CDR2 is FQNEAQ. The CDR3 coding sequence is TGTGCCAGCAGCCAGCTCGGTAGCGGGAGGGCCGGTGAGCAGTACTTC. Translated, it gives CASSQLGSGRAGEQYF.

V and J are TRBV4-1 and TRBJ2-3, with no clear D. Germline lookup yields CDR1 MGHRA and CDR2 YSYEKL. The CDR3 length is 15 residues. Trimming took 4 bases from V and 5 from J, leaving 16 bases between them. In DNA, the CDR3 is TGCGCCAGCAGCCCAAACTCACAAGGTATAGATACGCAGTATTTT. Its translation is CASSPNSQGIDTQYF.

The chain has TRBV10-2 and TRBJ2-5; D might be TRBD2 (6 bases). The CDR3 spans 12 residues. Per the germline V gene, CDR1 is WSHSY and CDR2 is SAAADI. V gave up 8 bases and J gave up 2 bases, with 9 bases separating them. Written as DNA, the CDR3 is TGCGCCAGCTCGGAGGGTCAAGAGACCCAGTACTTC. Translating it yields CASSEGQETQYF.

This clone is judged hyperexpanded. The chain carries TRBV2 and TRBJ2-5; D gene uncertain. V was trimmed by 2 bases and J by 1 base, leaving 14 bases between them. The length of the CDR3 is 16 residues. Germline values: CDR1 SNHLY, CDR2 FYNNEI. The CDR3 DNA follows: TGTGCCAGCAGTGAATCAGAGGAGAGCGCCCAAGAGACCCAGTACTTC. Its translation: CASSESEESAQETQYF.

The V and J genes are TRBV7-2 and TRBJ1-5, with 7 nucleotides matching TRBD1. There are 14 residues in the CDR3. The J segment lost 7 bases and the V segment lost 4 bases, leaving 7 bases of the junction unmatched. Per germline, CDR1 SGHTA and CDR2 FQGNSA. The DNA for the CDR3 is TGTGCCAGCAGCTCGGACGACAGGGACCAGCCCCAGCATTTT. As protein: CASSSDDRDQPQHF. The full variable domain, rest sourced from reference TRBV7-2 and TRBJ1-5, is GAGVSQSPSNKVTEKGKDVELRCDPISGHTALYWYRQSLGQGLEFLIYFQGNSAPDKSGLPSDRFSAERTGGSVSTLTIQRTQQEDSAVYLCASSSDDRDQPQHFGDGTRLSIL.

In its sample, this clone is medium-sized. The rearrangement joins TRBV9 to TRBJ2-7; 7 bases agree with TRBD1. Germline V lookup: CDR1 SGDLS, CDR2 YYNGEE. The CDR3 spans 13 residues. Trimming removed 3 bases from V and 2 bases from J; junction bases left unmatched: 2. This chain's CDR3 is CASSGQGAYEQYF. DNA of the CDR3: TGTGCCAGCAGCGGTCAGGGGGCCTACGAGCAGTACTTC.